This T cell receptor beta chain was identified during a study of cytomegalovirus exposure and HLA in healthy donors. Deletions cut 2 bases from V and 4 bases from J, with 8 bases between. There are 13 residues in the CDR3. Germline CDR1 reads KGHSH; CDR2 reads LQKENI. The PCR employed 60 Vbeta primers together with 13 Jbeta primers. The method was immunoSEQ multiplex PCR; TCRdb's version includes in-frame clones alone and lacks a portion of them. Altogether some 90,000 clones are present, approximately 79% being singletons, with the ten largest covering about 2.9%. This TCR derives from a man aged 30 to 45 in good health and CMV-seronegative. The sequencing sample was made of PBMCs. This chain links TRBV18 with TRBJ1-1; maybe TRBD1 (6 bases). CDR3 DNA: TGTGCCAGCTCACCAAGGGGGGGCACTGAAGCTTTCTTT. This codes for CASSPRGGTEAFF.